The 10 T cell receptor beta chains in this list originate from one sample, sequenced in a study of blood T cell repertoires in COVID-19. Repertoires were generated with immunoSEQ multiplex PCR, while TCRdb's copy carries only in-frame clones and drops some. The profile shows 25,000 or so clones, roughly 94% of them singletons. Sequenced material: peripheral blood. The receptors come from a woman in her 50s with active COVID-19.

The CDR3 sequence: CASSQQGGFTEAFF. CDR3 sequence (DNA): TGTGCCAGCAGCCAACAGGGAGGGTTCACTGAAGCTTTCTTT. The chain uses TRBV7-9 and TRBJ1-1; D may be TRBD1 (6 bases). CDR1 SEHNR and CDR2 FQNEAQ come from the germline V gene (reference sequence). This CDR3 has 14 amino acids. V was clipped by 5 bases and J by 4 bases, with 14 bases between them.

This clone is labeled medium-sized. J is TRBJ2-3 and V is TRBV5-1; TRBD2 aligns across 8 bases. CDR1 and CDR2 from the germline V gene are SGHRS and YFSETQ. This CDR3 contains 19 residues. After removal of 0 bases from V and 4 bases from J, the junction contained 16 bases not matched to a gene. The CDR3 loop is CASSLEILGGASWADTQYF. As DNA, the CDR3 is TGCGCCAGCAGCTTGGAGATACTCGGGGGGGCGTCTTGGGCAGATACGCAGTATTTT.

CDR3 in amino acids: CASSQAGGTGAFF. CDR3 nucleotide sequence: TGTGCCAGCAGCCAAGCAGGAGGGACAGGAGCTTTCTTT. The gene calls are TRBV3-1 (or the pseudogene TRBV3-2) and TRBJ1-1; 8 positions match TRBD1. V shed 1 base and J 10 bases; nucleotides not matched to a gene: 5. CDR1 and CDR2 from the germline V gene are LGHDT and YNNKEL (reference sequence). The CDR3 spans 13 residues.

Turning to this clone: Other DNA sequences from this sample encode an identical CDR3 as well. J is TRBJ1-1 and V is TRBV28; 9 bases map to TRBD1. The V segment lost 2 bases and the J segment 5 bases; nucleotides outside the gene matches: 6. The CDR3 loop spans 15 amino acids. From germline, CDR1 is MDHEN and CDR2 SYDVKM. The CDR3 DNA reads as TGTGCCAGCAGTTTACACGGGACAGGGCGAACTGAAGCTTTCTTT. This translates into CASSLHGTGRTEAFF.

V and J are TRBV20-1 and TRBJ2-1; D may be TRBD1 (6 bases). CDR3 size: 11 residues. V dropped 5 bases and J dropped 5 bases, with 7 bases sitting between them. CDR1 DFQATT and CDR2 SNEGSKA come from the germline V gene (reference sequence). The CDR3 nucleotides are TGCAGTGCTCGGACAGACAATGAGCAGTTCTTC. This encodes CSARTDNEQFF.

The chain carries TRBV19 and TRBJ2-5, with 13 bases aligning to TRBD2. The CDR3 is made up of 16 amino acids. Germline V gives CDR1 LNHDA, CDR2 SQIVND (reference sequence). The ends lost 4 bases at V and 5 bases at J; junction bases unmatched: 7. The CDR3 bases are TGTGCCAGTAGTACAAGGACTAGCGGGAGTAAGGAGACCCAGTACTTC. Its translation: CASSTRTSGSKETQYF. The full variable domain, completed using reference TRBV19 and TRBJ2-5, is DGGITQSPKYLFRKEGQNVTLSCEQNLNHDAMYWYRQDPGQGLRLIYYSQIVNDFQKGDIAEGYSVSREKKESFPLTVTSAQKNPTAFYLCASSTRTSGSKETQYFGPGTRLLVL.

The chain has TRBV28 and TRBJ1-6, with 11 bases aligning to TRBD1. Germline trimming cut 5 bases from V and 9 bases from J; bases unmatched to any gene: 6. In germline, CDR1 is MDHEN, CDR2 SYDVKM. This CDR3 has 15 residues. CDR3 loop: CASSLGTGGGSPLHF. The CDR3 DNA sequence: TGTGCCAGCAGTCTCGGGACAGGGGGAGGTTCACCCCTCCACTTT. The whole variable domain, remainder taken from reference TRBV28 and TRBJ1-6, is DVKVTQSSRYLVKRTGEKVFLECVQDMDHENMFWYRQDPGLGLRLIYFSYDVKMKEKGDIPEGYSVSREKKERFSLILESASTNQTSMYLCASSLGTGGGSPLHFGNGTRLTVT.

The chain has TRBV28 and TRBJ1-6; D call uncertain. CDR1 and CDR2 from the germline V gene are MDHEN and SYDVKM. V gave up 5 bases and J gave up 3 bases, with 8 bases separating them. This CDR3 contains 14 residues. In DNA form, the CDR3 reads TGTGCCAGCAGTAGTAGCGTCTATAATTCACCCCTCCACTTT. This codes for CASSSSVYNSPLHF.

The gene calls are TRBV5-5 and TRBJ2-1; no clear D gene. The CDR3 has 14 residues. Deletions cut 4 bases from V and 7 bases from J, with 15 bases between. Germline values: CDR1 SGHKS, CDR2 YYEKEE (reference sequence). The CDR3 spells CASSTVTVRNEQFF. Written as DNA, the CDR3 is TGTGCCAGCAGCACCGTGACTGTTCGGAATGAGCAGTTCTTC.

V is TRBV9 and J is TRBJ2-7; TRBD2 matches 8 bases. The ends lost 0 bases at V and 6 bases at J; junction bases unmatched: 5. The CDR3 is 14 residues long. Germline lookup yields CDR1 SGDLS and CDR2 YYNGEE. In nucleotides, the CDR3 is TGTGCCAGCAGCGTAGGGGGACTAGAGGCCGAGCAGTACTTC. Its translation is CASSVGGLEAEQYF.